Below, 11 T cell receptor beta chains from the same sample are listed, as sequenced in a study of blood T cell repertoires in COVID-19. The table came from immunoSEQ multiplex PCR; TCRdb's copy has only in-frame clones and leaves some out. The sample has 95,000 to 150,000 clones; 60% to 80% are singletons. Sequenced sample: peripheral blood. Receptors were obtained from a human donor in a cohort sampled during active COVID-19.

There are a few counts of this clone. V and J are TRBV4-1 and TRBJ2-3; 11 bases fit TRBD2. With 0 bases clipped from V and 0 bases from J, the junction kept 2 bases outside the gene matches. Germline V lookup: CDR1 MGHRA, CDR2 YSYEKL. The length of the CDR3 is 17 residues. In DNA, the CDR3 is TGCGCCAGCAGCCAAGATGGACTAGCGGGTAGCACAGATACGCAGTATTTT. Protein sequence: CASSQDGLAGSTDTQYF.

The chain recombines TRBV7-2 with TRBJ1-1; 7 bases agree with TRBD1. This CDR3 has 14 residues. Per the germline V gene, CDR1 is SGHTA and CDR2 is FQGNSA. V trimming: 6 bases; J trimming: 6 bases; junction bases outside the gene matches: 10. This CDR3 reads CASRRTGTVPEAFF. In nucleotides, the CDR3 is TGTGCCAGCAGGCGAACCGGGACAGTTCCTGAAGCTTTCTTT.

The CDR3 loop reads CASSTRTGDYGYTF. CDR3 bases: TGTGCCAGCAGCACACGAACCGGGGACTATGGCTACACCTTC. The V call is TRBV5-4, the J call TRBJ1-2, with D uncertain. The germline V gene has CDR1 SGHNT and CDR2 YYREEE (reference sequence). The V end lost 4 bases, the J end lost 3 bases, and 13 bases lay between the germline ends. This CDR3 comprises 14 residues.

The DNA of the CDR3 is TGTGCCAGCAGCTACACAGGGGACACTGAAGCTTTCTTT. It yields the protein CASSYTGDTEAFF. This rearrangement joins TRBV5-5 to TRBJ1-1; TRBD1 agrees at 7 bases. V shed 3 bases, J shed 3 bases, and the junction held 2 bases outside the gene matches. CDR3 length: 13 residues. Germline values: CDR1 SGHKS, CDR2 YYEKEE (reference sequence).

CDR3 region: CASRGASSPYEQYF. CDR3 sequence (DNA): TGTGCCAGCAGAGGGGCCTCTTCCCCCTACGAGCAGTACTTC. The gene calls are TRBV27 and TRBJ2-7; D perhaps matches TRBD1 (5 bases). Germline V lookup: CDR1 MNHEY, CDR2 SMNVEV (reference sequence). Trimming pared 6 bases from V and 2 bases from J, leaving 14 bases between. The CDR3 contains 14 residues.

This clone was detected only once. V is TRBV19 and J is TRBJ1-3, with D maybe TRBD1 (6 bases). The germline gives CDR1 LNHDA, CDR2 SQIVND (reference sequence). V was pared by 8 bases and J by 2 bases, with 13 bases between. There are 14 residues in the CDR3. The CDR3 reads CASADSLTGNTIYF. The CDR3 nucleotides read TGTGCCAGTGCGGACAGTTTAACTGGAAACACCATATATTTT.

As for this clone: This CDR3 is also generated by other DNA sequences in the sample. CDR3 loop: CASSLDREYEQYF. The CDR3 DNA sequence: TGTGCCAGCAGCTTAGACAGGGAATACGAGCAGTACTTC. The chain recombines TRBV5-4 with TRBJ2-7, with 7 bases fitting TRBD1. The V gene's germline CDR1 is SGHNT and CDR2 YYREEE (reference sequence). The CDR3 contains 13 residues. Trimming at V came to 2 bases and at J to 4 bases, leaving 3 bases not matched to a gene.

The CDR3 DNA follows: TGTGCCAGCAGCGTAGGCGGGGGGGCCCTCCAAGAGACCCAGTACTTC. This translates into CASSVGGGALQETQYF. The V and J genes are TRBV9 and TRBJ2-5; 9 bases line up with TRBD2. The germline gives CDR1 SGDLS, CDR2 YYNGEE. J gave up 1 base and V 0 bases, and 4 bases lay outside the gene matches. This CDR3 is built from 16 residues.

The chain recombines TRBV6-5 with TRBJ1-5, with 7 positions matching TRBD1. Germline loops: CDR1 MNHEY, CDR2 SVGAGI. The CDR3 has 13 amino acids. The ends lost 6 bases at V and 3 bases at J; junction bases unmatched: 2. The CDR3 DNA sequence: TGTGCCAGCAGAGGGACAGACAATCAGCCCCAGCATTTT. Translated: CASRGTDNQPQHF.

V gene TRBV27 combines with J gene TRBJ2-5; D is possibly TRBD2 (7 bases). Germline V gene lookup returns CDR1 MNHEY and CDR2 SMNVEV (reference sequence). The CDR3 has 14 amino acids. The V and J ends lost 3 bases and 5 bases respectively, with 13 bases between them. The CDR3 loop is CASSFGGRKETQYF. The CDR3 bases are TGTGCCAGCAGTTTCGGGGGGCGCAAGGAGACCCAGTACTTC.

This chain connects TRBV28 to TRBJ1-4, with 7 bases that match TRBD1. The V segment lost 5 bases and the J segment 7 bases; nucleotides outside the gene matches: 19. CDR1 MDHEN and CDR2 SYDVKM come from the germline V gene. The CDR3 is made up of 18 amino acids. DNA of the CDR3: TGTGCCAGCAGTCCAATAGATGAATTGACAGGGCAGGGTGAAAAACTGTTTTTT. It codes for CASSPIDELTGQGEKLFF. The full variable domain, rest sourced from reference TRBV28 and TRBJ1-4, is DVKVTQSSRYLVKRTGEKVFLECVQDMDHENMFWYRQDPGLGLRLIYFSYDVKMKEKGDIPEGYSVSREKKERFSLILESASTNQTSMYLCASSPIDELTGQGEKLFFGSGTQLSVL.